This T cell receptor beta chain originates from a study of blood T cell repertoires in COVID-19. Data came from immunoSEQ multiplex PCR; TCRdb stores just in-frame clones and leaves some out. The table records some 340,000 clones, 90% to 95% of them present only once. This CDR3 comprises 11 residues. Germline trimming cut 4 bases from V and 14 bases from J; bases unmatched to any gene: 3. The germline V gene encodes CDR1 LNHDA and CDR2 SQIVND (reference sequence). V and J are TRBV19 and TRBJ2-3, with TRBD1 matching over 10 bases. The clonotype comes from a woman aged 25 to 39 who had been exposed to COVID-19. Sequencing was done on a sample of PBMCs or T cells enriched from blood (not recorded which). CDR3 in DNA: TGTGCCAGTAGTAACCGGGACAGGGGGTATTTT. The encoded protein is CASSNRDRGYF.